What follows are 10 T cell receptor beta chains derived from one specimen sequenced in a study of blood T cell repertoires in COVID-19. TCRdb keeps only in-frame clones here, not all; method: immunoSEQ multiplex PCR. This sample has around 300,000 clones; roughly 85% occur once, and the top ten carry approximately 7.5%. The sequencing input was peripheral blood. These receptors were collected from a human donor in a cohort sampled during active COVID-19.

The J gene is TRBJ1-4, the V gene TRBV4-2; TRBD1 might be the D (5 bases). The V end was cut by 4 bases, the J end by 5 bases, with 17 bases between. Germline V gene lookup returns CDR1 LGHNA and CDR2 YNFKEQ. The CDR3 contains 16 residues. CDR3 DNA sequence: TGTGCCAGCAGCCCTCCCGGCAACAGGTGGAATGAAAAACTGTTTTTT. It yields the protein CASSPPGNRWNEKLFF.

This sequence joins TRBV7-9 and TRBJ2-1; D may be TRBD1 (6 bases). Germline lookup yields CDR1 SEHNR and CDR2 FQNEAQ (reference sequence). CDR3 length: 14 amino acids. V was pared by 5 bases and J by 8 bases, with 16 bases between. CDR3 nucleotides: TGTGCCAGCAGCCCATTCGGGACACCCCATGAGCAGTTCTTC. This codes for CASSPFGTPHEQFF.

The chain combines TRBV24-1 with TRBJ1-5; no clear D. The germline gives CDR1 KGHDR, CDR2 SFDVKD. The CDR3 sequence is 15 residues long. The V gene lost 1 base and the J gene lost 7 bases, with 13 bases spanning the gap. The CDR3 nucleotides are TGTGCCACCAGTGATTTCCGCGGATCCGCGCAGCCCCAGCATTTT. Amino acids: CATSDFRGSAQPQHF.

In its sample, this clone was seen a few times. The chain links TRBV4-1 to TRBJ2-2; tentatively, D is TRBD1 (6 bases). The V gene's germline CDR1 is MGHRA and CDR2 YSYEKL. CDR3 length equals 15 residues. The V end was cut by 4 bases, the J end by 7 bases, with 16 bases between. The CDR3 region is CASSPRGQGDGELFF. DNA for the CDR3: TGCGCCAGCAGCCCCCGGGGACAAGGGGACGGGGAGCTGTTTTTT.

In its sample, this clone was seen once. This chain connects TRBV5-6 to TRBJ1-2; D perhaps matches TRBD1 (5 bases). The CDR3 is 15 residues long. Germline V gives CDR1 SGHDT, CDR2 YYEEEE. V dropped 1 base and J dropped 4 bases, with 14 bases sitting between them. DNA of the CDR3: TGTGCCAGCAGCTTGTTTCGGACACCCCTCTATGGCTACACCTTC. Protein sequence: CASSLFRTPLYGYTF.

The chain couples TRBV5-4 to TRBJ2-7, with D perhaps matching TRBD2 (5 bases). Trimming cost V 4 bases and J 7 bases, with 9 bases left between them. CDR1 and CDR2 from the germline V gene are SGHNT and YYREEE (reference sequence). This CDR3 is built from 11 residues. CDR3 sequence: CASSVEGEQYF. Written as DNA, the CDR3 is TGTGCCAGCAGCGTAGAGGGAGAGCAGTACTTC.

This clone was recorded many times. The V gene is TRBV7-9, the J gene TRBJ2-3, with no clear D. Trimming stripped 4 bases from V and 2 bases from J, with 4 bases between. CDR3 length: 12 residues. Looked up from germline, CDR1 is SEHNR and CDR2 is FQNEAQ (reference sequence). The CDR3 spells CASSSTTDTQYF. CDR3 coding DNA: TGTGCCAGCAGCTCTACCACAGATACGCAGTATTTT.

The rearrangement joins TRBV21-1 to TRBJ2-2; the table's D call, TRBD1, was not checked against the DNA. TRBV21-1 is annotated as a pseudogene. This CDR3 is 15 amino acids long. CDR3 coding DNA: TGTGCCAGCAGTCCTGAGGAGGACAGTGAAGGGGAGCTGTTTTTT. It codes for CASSPEEDSEGELFF.

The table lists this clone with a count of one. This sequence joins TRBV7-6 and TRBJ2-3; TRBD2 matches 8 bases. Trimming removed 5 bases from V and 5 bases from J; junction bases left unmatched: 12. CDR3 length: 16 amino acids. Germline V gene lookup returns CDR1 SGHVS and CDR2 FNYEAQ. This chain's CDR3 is CASSPTGGGGRDTQYF. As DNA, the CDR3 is TGTGCCAGCAGCCCTACGGGGGGGGGAGGAAGAGATACGCAGTATTTT.

As DNA, the CDR3 is TGTGCCAGCAGCTTAGGGCAGGGTGAGAATGAGCAGTTCTTC. This gives the protein CASSLGQGENEQFF. J is TRBJ2-1 and V is TRBV7-3, with a weak D call TRBD1 (5 bases). The CDR3 is 14 amino acids. Trimming pared 2 bases from V and 7 bases from J, leaving 12 bases between. Looked up from germline, CDR1 is SGHTA and CDR2 is FQGTGA.